Listed below are T cell receptor beta chains from one sample, sequenced in a study of T cells in Graves' hyperthyroidism and ophthalmopathy. TCRdb ran MiXCR on the multiplex PCR reads and lists one entry per CDR3 protein. Here the sample spans some 740,000 distinct CDR3 sequences, 11% to 15% being singletons. Sequenced input: blood. The receptors shown here come from a woman aged 18-29 years with Graves' hyperthyroidism. Each CDR3 is given with its conserved first and last residue. A D gene is named only where the DNA matches it firmly. Clone sizes are given selectively: once, few, many, or a class where the clone is expanded.

V: TRBV29-1; size: NA; D: TRBD2; J: TRBJ2-7; CDR3: CSVTSGYEQYF; DNA: TGCAGCGTTACTAGCGGCTACGAGCAGTACTTC
V: TRBV28; size: many; D: NA; J: TRBJ2-1; CDR3: CASLPAESSYNEQFF; DNA: TGTGCCAGCCTTCCAGCGGAGAGCTCCTACAATGAGCAGTTCTTC
V: TRBV12-3/TRBV12-4; size: many; D: NA; J: TRBJ1-5; CDR3: CASSLGGRGNQPQHF; DNA: TGTGCCAGCAGTTTAGGGGGGAGAGGCAATCAGCCCCAGCATTTT
V: TRBV20-1; size: many; D: TRBD2; J: TRBJ2-5; CDR3: CSAHSGSWKTQYF; DNA: TGCAGTGCTCATAGCGGGAGCTGGAAGACCCAGTACTTC
V: TRBV6-1; size: few; D: TRBD1; J: TRBJ1-2; CDR3: CASSRRQGADGYTF; DNA: TGTGCCAGCAGCCGGCGACAGGGGGCTGATGGCTACACCTTC
V: TRBV13; size: few; D: TRBD2; J: TRBJ2-1; CDR3: CASSSNSGRSQNEQFF; DNA: TGTGCCAGCAGCTCCAATAGCGGGAGGTCCCAAAATGAGCAGTTCTTC
V: TRBV12-3/TRBV12-4; size: many; D: NA; J: TRBJ2-7; CDR3: CASSPWGASKYEQYF; DNA: TGTGCCAGCAGCCCTTGGGGGGCGTCCAAGTACGAGCAGTACTTC
V: TRBV20-1; size: few; D: TRBD1; J: TRBJ1-5; CDR3: CSARVNGAGGINQPQHF; DNA: TGCAGTGCTAGAGTGAATGGAGCAGGGGGAATCAATCAGCCCCAGCATTTT
V: TRBV20-1; size: few; D: TRBD2; J: TRBJ2-1; CDR3: CSARDRSSGSLDEQFF; DNA: TGCAGTGCTAGAGATAGGTCTAGCGGGAGTCTAGATGAGCAGTTCTTC
V: TRBV24-1; size: NA; D: TRBD2; J: TRBJ2-1; CDR3: CATSGGLAGTLSYEQFF; DNA: TGTGCCACCAGTGGAGGACTAGCGGGGACCCTCTCGTATGAGCAGTTCTTC
V: TRBV11-3; size: many; D: NA; J: TRBJ1-3; CDR3: CASSLGHPAGREEGNTIYF; DNA: TGTGCCAGCAGCTTAGGGCACCCAGCGGGAAGGGAAGAAGGAAACACCATATATTTT
V: TRBV11-2; size: many; D: NA; J: TRBJ2-3; CDR3: CASSPYSTDTQYF; DNA: TGTGCCAGCAGCCCATACAGCACAGATACGCAGTATTTT
V: TRBV7-2; size: NA; D: TRBD2; J: TRBJ2-3; CDR3: CASSSHPPGTSGVPVPYF; DNA: TGTGCCAGCAGCTCCCATCCTCCCGGGACTAGCGGAGTCCCGGTTCCGTATTTT
V: TRBV20-1; size: many; D: NA; J: TRBJ1-5; CDR3: CSARSGDLNQPQHF; DNA: TGCAGTGCTAGAAGCGGGGATCTCAATCAGCCCCAGCATTTT
V: TRBV15; size: many; D: TRBD2; J: TRBJ2-2; CDR3: CATSLSSGSGPGELFF; DNA: TGTGCCACCAGCTTAAGTAGCGGGAGTGGCCCCGGGGAGCTGTTTTTT
V: TRBV6-2/TRBV6-3; size: NA; D: TRBD2; J: TRBJ2-1; CDR3: CASRLRLAGGTYNEQFF; DNA: TGTGCCAGCAGACTACGACTAGCGGGAGGGACCTACAATGAGCAGTTCTTC
V: TRBV11-2; size: many; D: TRBD2; J: TRBJ2-7; CDR3: CASSPPGTSGTREQHF; DNA: TGTGCCAGCAGCCCCCCCGGGACTAGCGGGACTCGCGAGCAGCACTTC
V: TRBV14; size: few; D: TRBD1; J: TRBJ2-7; CDR3: CASSHWGTGASEQYF; DNA: TGTGCCAGCAGCCATTGGGGGACAGGGGCAAGCGAGCAGTACTTC
V: TRBV25-1; size: many; D: TRBD1; J: TRBJ2-5; CDR3: CASRGPGPGTGRFQETQYF; DNA: TGTGCCAGCAGGGGCCCTGGTCCCGGGACAGGCCGATTCCAAGAGACCCAGTACTTC
V: TRBV7-3; size: NA; D: TRBD2; J: TRBJ2-5; CDR3: CASSQTGTSMETQYF; DNA: TGTGCCAGCAGCCAAACCGGGACTAGCATGGAGACCCAGTACTTC
V: TRBV20-1; size: many; D: TRBD2; J: TRBJ2-1; CDR3: CSARPSGRALVYNEQFF; DNA: TGCAGTGCTAGGCCTAGCGGGAGGGCCTTGGTTTACAATGAGCAGTTCTTC
V: TRBV27; size: many; D: TRBD2; J: TRBJ2-3; CDR3: CASTGMPVAGGFTDTQYF; DNA: TGTGCCAGCACTGGGATGCCTGTAGCGGGGGGTTTCACAGATACGCAGTATTTT
V: TRBV12-3/TRBV12-4; size: many; D: TRBD2; J: TRBJ2-7; CDR3: CASTLEGGVLGEQYF; DNA: TGTGCCAGCACCCTTGAGGGAGGGGTGTTAGGCGAGCAGTACTTC
V: TRBV6-1; size: few; D: NA; J: TRBJ1-5; CDR3: CVTDNQYEPRGPQHF; DNA: TGTGTCACCGATAACCAATATGAACCTCGGGGGCCCCAGCATTTT